This T cell receptor beta chain was observed in a study of control samples from healthy donors and cancer patients. Assay: immunoSEQ multiplex PCR; the TCRdb copy retains only in-frame clones and omits some. The sample shows around 55,000 clones, approximately 89% of them seen only once. Germline CDR1 is MNHEY and CDR2 is SMNVEV (reference sequence). The CDR3 is 13 residues long. With regard to this clone: The junction differs from germline at one of its ends, possibly a read error.

The chain joins TRBV27 to TRBJ1-5; D gene ambiguous. The clonotype comes from a middle-aged man with colorectal cancer. Sequences were obtained from PBMCs. CDR3 amino acids: CATSFKTNQPQHF. The CDR3 region has the DNA TGTGCCACCAGTTTCAAAACAAATCAGCCCCAGCATTTT.